The 18 T cell receptor beta chains listed next were all sequenced from one sample in a study of radiotherapy plus CTLA-4 blockade in lung cancer. Method: immunoSEQ multiplex PCR; TCRdb's copy keeps in-frame clones and lacks some. Of tens of thousands of clones detected, roughly 80% appear once; the ten largest clones hold 7% to 9.5%. The sequenced sample was peripheral blood, obtained from a patient treated with radiotherapy plus ipilimumab. The source of these receptors is a human donor with non-small cell lung cancer who had stable disease on radiotherapy plus ipilimumab.

This rearrangement joins TRBV6-1 to TRBJ2-4; the D is unclear. The V gene's germline CDR1 is MNHNS and CDR2 SASEGT. The CDR3 extends over 15 amino acids. V lost 4 bases and J 0 bases, leaving 10 bases between the germline ends. CDR3 amino acids: CASSGSVEAKNIQYF. Here the CDR3 DNA reads TGTGCCAGCAGTGGGTCAGTCGAAGCCAAAAACATTCAGTACTTC.

This clone has just one count. The genes are TRBV27 and TRBJ1-2; 8 bases align to TRBD1. J gave up 7 bases and V 6 bases, and 7 bases lay outside the gene matches. Germline V gene lookup returns CDR1 MNHEY and CDR2 SMNVEV (reference sequence). CDR3 size: 13 residues. The CDR3 loop is CASRSGQGGGYTF. CDR3 nucleotides: TGTGCCAGCAGATCCGGACAGGGCGGTGGCTACACCTTC.

This chain uses TRBV5-4 with TRBJ1-1; D ambiguous. This CDR3 has 13 amino acids. Germline V gene data show CDR1 as SGHNT and CDR2 as YYREEE (reference sequence). V shed 5 bases and J shed 5 bases, with 13 bases lying between them. The CDR3 reads CASRPYWMTEAFF. DNA for the CDR3: TGTGCCAGCAGACCTTACTGGATGACTGAAGCTTTCTTT. The full variable domain, in which reference TRBV5-4 and TRBJ1-1 provide the parts outside the CDR3, is ETGVTQSPTHLIKTRGQQVTLRCSSQSGHNTVSWYQQALGQGPQFIFQYYREEENGRGNFPPRFSGLQFPNYSSELNVNALELDDSALYLCASRPYWMTEAFFGQGTRLTVV.

This clone qualifies as medium-sized. This chain uses TRBV7-8 with TRBJ2-7, with D hard to call. Germline loops: CDR1 SGHVS, CDR2 FQNEAQ. Trimming stripped 3 bases from V and 2 bases from J, with 17 bases between. There are 16 residues in the CDR3. CDR3 amino acids: CASSLQTGHKAYEQYF. CDR3 sequence (DNA): TGTGCCAGCAGCTTGCAAACGGGCCACAAGGCCTACGAGCAGTACTTC.

By proportion, this clone is medium-sized (0.01 to 0.1%). The chain employs TRBV6-4 and TRBJ1-5; unclear D gene. V was clipped by 3 bases and J by 4 bases, with 7 bases between them. Germline CDR1 is MRHNA and CDR2 is SNTAGT. The CDR3 covers 13 residues. The DNA of the CDR3 is TGTGCCAGCAGTGAGGGCTGGAATCAGCCCCAGCATTTT. Its protein product is CASSEGWNQPQHF.

The chain has TRBV6-6 and TRBJ1-2; D ambiguous. The CDR3 consists of 15 residues. Trimming removed 1 base at V and 2 bases at J, with 11 bases between. Germline V gives CDR1 MNHNY, CDR2 SVGAGI (reference sequence). This CDR3 is CASSYFSTENYGYTF. The CDR3 bases are TGTGCCAGCAGTTACTTCTCGACGGAGAACTATGGCTACACCTTC.

The V and J genes are TRBV6-1 and TRBJ2-5, with TRBD1 as a possible D gene (7 bases). Germline assignment: CDR1 MNHNS and CDR2 SASEGT. This CDR3 has 13 amino acids. The V end was cut by 8 bases, the J end by 3 bases, with 13 bases between. CDR3 in amino acids: CASSQGGKETQYF. Written as DNA, the CDR3 is TGTGCCAGCTCCCAGGGGGGCAAAGAGACCCAGTACTTC.

The rearrangement joins TRBV10-3 to TRBJ1-1, with a weak D call TRBD1 (6 bases). CDR1 is ENHRY, CDR2 SYGVKD, per germline. CDR3 length: 15 residues. The V end lost 10 bases, the J end lost 3 bases, and 21 bases lay between the germline ends. DNA of the CDR3: TGTGCCACCAACAGGGCCTTCAGCGGAGACACTGAAGCTTTCTTT. Its protein product is CATNRAFSGDTEAFF.

J is TRBJ2-3 and V is TRBV14; no clear D gene. Germline V gene sequence: CDR1 SGHDN, CDR2 FVKESK. V lost 0 bases, J lost 4 bases, and 8 bases lay in between. The CDR3 extends over 14 amino acids. In DNA form, the CDR3 reads TGTGCCAGCAGCCAAGATGTCGGACCAGATACGCAGTATTTT. It codes for CASSQDVGPDTQYF.

The chain recombines TRBV12-5 with TRBJ1-6; D might be TRBD1 (6 bases). V was pared by 9 bases and J by 7 bases, with 19 bases between. The germline V gene encodes CDR1 LGHNT and CDR2 FRNRAP. The CDR3 length is 15 residues. In DNA form, the CDR3 reads TGTGCTAGCCGTCGTGGCGGGGGCAACAATTCACCCCTCCACTTT. As protein: CASRRGGGNNSPLHF.

This clone was observed a few times. This rearrangement joins TRBV6-4 to TRBJ1-2; no firm D call. CDR1 is MRHNA and CDR2 is SNTAGT in the germline V gene. The CDR3 spans 14 residues. Trimming took 6 bases from V and 4 from J, leaving 15 bases between them. In nucleotides, the CDR3 is TGTGCCAGCAGACACAATGGCGGAGGCTATGGCTACACCTTC. It is translated as CASRHNGGGYGYTF.

This sequence joins TRBV19 and TRBJ1-1; D might be TRBD1 (5 bases). In germline, CDR1 is LNHDA, CDR2 SQIVND (reference sequence). CDR3 length equals 14 residues. Trimming stripped 2 bases from V and 5 bases from J, with 12 bases between. The DNA of the CDR3 is TGTGCCAGTAGTATATCAGGGAGGGGAACTGAAGCTTTCTTT. This encodes CASSISGRGTEAFF.

This chain joins TRBV14 and TRBJ1-4, with a weak D call TRBD1 (5 bases). The CDR3 spans 18 residues. In germline, CDR1 is SGHDN, CDR2 FVKESK. V was clipped by 4 bases and J by 0 bases, with 18 bases between them. CDR3: CASSLRSFRVATNEKLFF. CDR3 DNA: TGTGCCAGCAGCCTTCGGAGTTTCAGGGTTGCAACTAATGAAAAACTGTTTTTT. Combining the CDR3 with reference TRBV14 and TRBJ1-4 gives the whole variable domain EAGVTQFPSHSVIEKGQTVTLRCDPISGHDNLYWYRRVMGKEIKFLLHFVKESKQDESGMPNNRFLAERTGGTYSTLKVQPAELEDSGVYFCASSLRSFRVATNEKLFFGSGTQLSVL.

This clone appeared once. One end of the junction varies from germline; a read error may be responsible. V is TRBV9 and J is TRBJ2-5; D is unresolved. The CDR3 covers 11 residues. CDR1 is SGDLS, CDR2 YYNGEE, per germline. The CDR3, as DNA: TGTGCCGGCAGCGTAGAAGAGACCCAGTACTTC. It encodes CAGSVEETQYF.

This clone was detected a few times. V gene TRBV7-9 combines with J gene TRBJ1-4; D unclear. The CDR3 sequence is 15 residues long. Germline V gene sequence: CDR1 SEHNR, CDR2 FQNEAQ (reference sequence). The ends were cut back, 2 bases at V and 0 bases at J, with 7 bases in the middle. The CDR3 loop is CASSLWSATNEKLFF. The CDR3 coding sequence is TGTGCCAGCAGCTTATGGTCGGCAACTAATGAAAAACTGTTTTTT.

This clone was observed once. V is TRBV2 and J is TRBJ1-3; unclear D gene. In germline, CDR1 is SNHLY, CDR2 FYNNEI. V was clipped by 5 bases and J by 0 bases, with 8 bases between them. This CDR3 has 14 amino acids. CDR3 nucleotide sequence: TGTGCCAGCAGTCTCTCGGCCTCTGGAAACACCATATATTTT. Its protein is CASSLSASGNTIYF.

This chain uses TRBV5-4 with TRBJ1-6; no definite D call. Deletions cut 4 bases from V and 6 bases from J, with 11 bases between. The germline V gene has CDR1 SGHNT and CDR2 YYREEE (reference sequence). The CDR3 is 14 amino acids. As DNA, the CDR3 is TGTGCCAGCAGCGAGAGGACCCCTAATTCACCCCTCCACTTT. Encoded protein: CASSERTPNSPLHF. The whole variable domain, filled in from reference TRBV5-4 and TRBJ1-6, reads ETGVTQSPTHLIKTRGQQVTLRCSSQSGHNTVSWYQQALGQGPQFIFQYYREEENGRGNFPPRFSGLQFPNYSSELNVNALELDDSALYLCASSERTPNSPLHFGNGTRLTVT.

CDR3 nucleotide sequence: TGTGCCAGCAGTAAGGGACAGGGGGTTGAAAAACTGTTTTTT. Translated, it gives CASSKGQGVEKLFF. The gene calls are TRBV9 and TRBJ1-4; 11 nucleotides align to TRBD1. V gave up 5 bases and J gave up 7 bases; unmatched junction bases: 4. The CDR3 loop spans 14 amino acids. The germline V gene has CDR1 SGDLS and CDR2 YYNGEE.